This T cell receptor (beta chain) was identified in a study of T cell changes during pregnancy in multiple sclerosis. Method: immunoSEQ multiplex PCR; TCRdb's copy keeps in-frame clones and lacks some. The sample carries more than 80,000 clones, 92% recorded once. The J segment lost 8 bases and the V segment lost 4 bases, leaving 7 bases of the junction unmatched. The CDR3 consists of 15 residues. Per germline, CDR1 LGHNA and CDR2 YNFKEQ. Source: peripheral blood, taken in the first trimester of pregnancy. The rearrangement joins TRBV4-2 to TRBJ2-1, with TRBD2 identical over 11 bases. The sequence derives from a female donor with multiple sclerosis, enrolled in a pregnancy study. The CDR3 reads CASSPELAGVDEQFF. CDR3 coding DNA: TGTGCCAGCAGCCCGGAACTAGCGGGAGTAGATGAGCAGTTCTTC.